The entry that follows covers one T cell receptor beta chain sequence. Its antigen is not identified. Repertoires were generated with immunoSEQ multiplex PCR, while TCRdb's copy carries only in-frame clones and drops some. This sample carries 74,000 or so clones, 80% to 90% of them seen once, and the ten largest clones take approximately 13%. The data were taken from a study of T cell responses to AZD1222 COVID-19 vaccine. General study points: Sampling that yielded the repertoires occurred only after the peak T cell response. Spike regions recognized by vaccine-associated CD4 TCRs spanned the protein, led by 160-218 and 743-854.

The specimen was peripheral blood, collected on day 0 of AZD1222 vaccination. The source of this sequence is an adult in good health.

The CDR3 is CASTRGGSKLPQHF. The DNA for the CDR3 is TGTGCCAGCACTCGGGGGGGGTCTAAGCTGCCCCAGCATTTT. The chain combines TRBV6-6 with TRBJ1-5; TRBD1 might be the D (5 bases). Trimming removed 7 bases at V and 9 bases at J, with 19 bases between. Germline assignment: CDR1 MNHNY and CDR2 SVGAGI (reference sequence). This CDR3 has 14 residues.